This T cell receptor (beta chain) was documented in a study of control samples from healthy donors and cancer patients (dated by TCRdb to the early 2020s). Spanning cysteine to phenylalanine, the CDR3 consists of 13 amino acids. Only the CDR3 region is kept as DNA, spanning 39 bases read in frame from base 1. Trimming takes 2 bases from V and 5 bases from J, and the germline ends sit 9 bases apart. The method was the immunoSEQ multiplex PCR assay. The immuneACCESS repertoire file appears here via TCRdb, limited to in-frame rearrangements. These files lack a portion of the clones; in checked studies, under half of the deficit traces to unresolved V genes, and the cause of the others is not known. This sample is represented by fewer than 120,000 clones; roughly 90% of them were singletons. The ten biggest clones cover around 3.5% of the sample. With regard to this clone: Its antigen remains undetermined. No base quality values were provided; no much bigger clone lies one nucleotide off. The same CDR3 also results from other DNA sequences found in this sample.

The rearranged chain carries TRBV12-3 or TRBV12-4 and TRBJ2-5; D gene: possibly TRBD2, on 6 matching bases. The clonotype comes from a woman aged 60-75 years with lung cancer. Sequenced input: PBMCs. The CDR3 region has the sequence CASSLTGRETQYF. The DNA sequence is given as TGTGCCAGCAGTTTAACGGGGAGGGAGACCCAGTACTTC.